This T cell receptor beta chain was recovered during a study of molecular identifiers for immune sequencing clone quantification (dated by TCRdb to 2017 to 2018). Background for the entire study: For a replicate experiment, RNA from roughly 20,000 or 100,000 naive CD8 T cells was divided into five aliquots, and four of the five aliquots were sequenced. The study was a methods study using CD8 T cells to benchmark molecular-identifier clustering-based TCR repertoire sequencing (MIDCIRS) and TCR RNA copy counting. Study-wide conclusions, independent of this receptor: In CMV-specific effector cells, clones with more than 20 RNA copies accounted for over 99% of molecules, whereas in naive cells such clones accounted for under 1%. Identical TCR molecules sharing a barcode could cause highly expanded clone sizes to be underestimated. Modeling estimated around 3.2 recovered TCR RNA copies per cell, compared with approximately 9.5 by digital PCR, which implies about 30% capture efficiency. Spiked-in Jurkat TCR RNA equal to a single cell's worth was reported to be detectable even within 1,100,000 naive CD8 T cells. When barcode sub-clustering was omitted, TCR diversity was inflated by chimeric consensus sequences, with chimeras reaching as high as 47%. The naive libraries included spiked-in Jurkat TCR RNA (under eleven copies' worth), and this Jurkat TCR RNA is not part of the donor repertoire.

The method behind the library was PCR. Instrument used: NextSeq 500. Preparation of bulk TCR libraries followed a previously described approach, with the TCR primers listed in Table S5. Purification of total RNA was performed with the Qiagen AllPrep DNA/RNA kit. Before analysis, reads from multiple sequencing runs of one library were combined. As for the original processing: Reads were retained only if an exact TCR constant sequence was present, and the retained reads were trimmed to 150 nt and grouped according to their 12-nt molecular barcodes. Reads in each barcode group were sub-clustered using a 15% Levenshtein threshold, and a quality-weighted consensus sequence was built for each RNA molecule. Non-functional sequences were filtered out, along with any lower-count sequence sitting one edit away from another sequence. Based on a fit of two negative binomial distributions, barcode sub-clusters having less than 20% of the maximum read count were discarded. TCRdb reprocessing: public reads trimmed at Q25 with fastp, clones called with MiXCR, in-frame beta chains kept. CDR3 protein duplicates are merged, each entry listing the most common genes and DNA. None of the V and J calls come from the authors' own analysis; TCRdb made them. The sample table holds approximately 680,000 distinct CDR3 sequences, of which about 25% were seen once. The ten largest clonotypes hold 0.7% to 0.95% of the sample.

This clonotype was observed a handful of times. Its specific antigen is unknown. Base qualities are not recorded, but no much larger clone differs from it by a single base. The CDR3 starts with the cysteine, ends with the phenylalanine, and has 15 residues. The sequence is cut down to CDR3 DNA, 45 bases in frame from base 1. At the junction V is shortened by 5 bases and J by 2 bases; bases outside the gene matches: 7. The germline V gene (reference sequence) sets CDR1 to SSHAT and CDR2 to FNYEAQ. Naive CD8 T cell libraries were made from about 20,000 to 1,000,000 sorted cells using 10%, 30% or 50% of purified RNA. On a BD FACSAria II, naive CD8 T cells were FACS-sorted as CD8+CD4-CCR7+CD45RA+ and collected into RLT Plus buffer. Around 10 TCR copies' worth of Jurkat RNA were spiked into roughly 19,000-1,000,000 naive CD8 T cell samples to test detection sensitivity. Enrichment of CD8 T cells was done with RosetteSep CD8+ T Cell Enrichment Cocktail plus Ficoll-Paque, and ACK red cell lysis came afterward.

The TCR was taken from a human donor in good health. Some libraries in this study had Jurkat cell RNA spiked in. The sample consisted of naive CD8+ T cells from blood, with Jurkat cell RNA spiked in. The cell subset or site label here, explained by the study, means: FACS-sorted CD8+CD4-CCR7+CD45RA+ naive T cells. This receptor chain uses TRBV7-7 and TRBJ2-5; the central 8 bases match TRBD2. The DNA sequence follows: TGTGCCAGCAGCCGGGGGGGCGGGGCTCAAGAGACCCAGTACTTC. Its amino acids are CASSRGGGAQETQYF.